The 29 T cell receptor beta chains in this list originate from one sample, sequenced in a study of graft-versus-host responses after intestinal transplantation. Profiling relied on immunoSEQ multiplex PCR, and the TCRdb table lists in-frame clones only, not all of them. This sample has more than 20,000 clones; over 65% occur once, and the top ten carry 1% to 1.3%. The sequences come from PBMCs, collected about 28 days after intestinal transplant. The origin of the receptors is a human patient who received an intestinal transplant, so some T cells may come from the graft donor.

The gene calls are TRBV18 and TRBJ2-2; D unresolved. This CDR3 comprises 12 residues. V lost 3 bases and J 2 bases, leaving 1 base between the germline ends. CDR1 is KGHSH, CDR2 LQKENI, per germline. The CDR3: CASSPNTGELFF. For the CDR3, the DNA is TGTGCCAGCTCACCCAACACCGGGGAGCTGTTTTTT.

CDR3 sequence (DNA): TGTGCCAGCAGCTTAGGCTCAGCGTACGAGCAGTACTTC. The encoded protein is CASSLGSAYEQYF. The rearrangement joins TRBV11-2 to TRBJ2-7; D unclear. CDR3 length: 13 residues. The V gene's germline CDR1 is SGHAT and CDR2 FQNNGV. Trimming cost V 1 base and J 4 bases, with 8 bases left between them. Full variable domain (rest looked up from reference TRBV11-2 and TRBJ2-7): EAGVAQSPRYKIIEKRQSVAFWCNPISGHATLYWYQQILGQGPKLLIQFQNNGVVDDSQLPKDRFSAERLKGVDSTLKIQPAKLEDSAVYLCASSLGSAYEQYFGPGTRLTVT.

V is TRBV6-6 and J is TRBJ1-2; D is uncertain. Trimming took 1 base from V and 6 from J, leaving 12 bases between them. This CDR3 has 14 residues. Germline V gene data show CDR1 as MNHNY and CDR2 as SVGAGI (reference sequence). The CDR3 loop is CASSYYVGRHGYTF. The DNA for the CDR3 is TGTGCCAGCAGTTACTACGTGGGAAGACATGGCTACACCTTC.

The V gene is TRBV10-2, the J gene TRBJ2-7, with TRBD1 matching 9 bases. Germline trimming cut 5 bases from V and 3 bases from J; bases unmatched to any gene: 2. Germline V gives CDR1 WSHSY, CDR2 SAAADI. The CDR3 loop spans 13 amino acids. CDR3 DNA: TGCGCCAGCAGTAGGGGACAGGGCTACGAGCAGTACTTC. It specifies CASSRGQGYEQYF.

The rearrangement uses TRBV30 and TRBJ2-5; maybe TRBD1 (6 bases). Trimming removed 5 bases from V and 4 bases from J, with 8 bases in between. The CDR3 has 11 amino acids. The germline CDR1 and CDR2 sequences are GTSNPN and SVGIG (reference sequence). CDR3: CAWSQGETQYF. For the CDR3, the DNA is TGTGCCTGGTCACAGGGAGAGACCCAGTACTTC.

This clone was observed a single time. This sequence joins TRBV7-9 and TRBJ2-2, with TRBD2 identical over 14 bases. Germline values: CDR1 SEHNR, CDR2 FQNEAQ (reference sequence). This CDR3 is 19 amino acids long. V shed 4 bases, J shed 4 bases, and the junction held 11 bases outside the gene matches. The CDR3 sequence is CASSYSRTSGRSRTGELFF. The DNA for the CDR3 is TGTGCCAGCAGCTACAGCAGGACTAGCGGGAGGTCGCGCACCGGGGAGCTGTTTTTT.

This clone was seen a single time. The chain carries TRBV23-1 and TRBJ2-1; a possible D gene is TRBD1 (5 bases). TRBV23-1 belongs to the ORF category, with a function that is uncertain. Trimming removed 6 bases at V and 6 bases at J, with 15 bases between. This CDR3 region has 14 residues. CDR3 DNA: TGCGCCAGCAGCCCTACCCCTGACAGCAATGAGCAGTTCTTC. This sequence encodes CASSPTPDSNEQFF.

The CDR3 loop is CAISYDREPYEQYF. CDR3 DNA: TGTGCCATCAGCTATGACAGGGAACCCTACGAGCAGTACTTC. The V and J genes are TRBV10-3 and TRBJ2-7, with 7 bases aligning to TRBD1. Germline V gives CDR1 ENHRY, CDR2 SYGVKD. The CDR3 contains 14 residues. The V gene end was trimmed by 6 bases and the J gene end by 2 bases; junction bases not matched to a gene: 7.

CDR3 in DNA: TGTGCCAGCAGCTTAGTCGGTAGTGTGGTAGCCAAAAACATTCAGTACTTC. Translated, it gives CASSLVGSVVAKNIQYF. The chain combines TRBV11-3 with TRBJ2-4; D remains unclear. The V end lost 1 base, the J end lost 0 bases, and 13 bases lay between the germline ends. The germline gives CDR1 SGHNT, CDR2 YENEEA. The CDR3 extends over 17 amino acids.

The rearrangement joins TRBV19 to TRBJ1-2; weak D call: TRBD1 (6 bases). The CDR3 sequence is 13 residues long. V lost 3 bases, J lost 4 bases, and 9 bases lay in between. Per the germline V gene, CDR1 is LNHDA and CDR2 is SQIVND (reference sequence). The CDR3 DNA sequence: TGTGCCAGTAGTATTCAAGGGGGCTATGGCTACACCTTC. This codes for CASSIQGGYGYTF.

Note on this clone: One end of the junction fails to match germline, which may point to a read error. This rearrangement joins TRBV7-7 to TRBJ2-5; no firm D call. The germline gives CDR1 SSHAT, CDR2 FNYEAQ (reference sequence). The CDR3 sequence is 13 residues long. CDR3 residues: CASSLERRETQYF. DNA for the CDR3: TGTGCTAGCAGCTTAGAACGACGAGAGACCCAGTACTTC.

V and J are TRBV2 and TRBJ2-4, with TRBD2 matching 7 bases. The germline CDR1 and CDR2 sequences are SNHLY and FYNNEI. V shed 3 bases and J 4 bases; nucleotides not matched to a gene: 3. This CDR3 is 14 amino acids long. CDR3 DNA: TGTGCCAGCAGTGATGGGCGGGGGAAAAACATTCAGTACTTC. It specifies CASSDGRGKNIQYF.

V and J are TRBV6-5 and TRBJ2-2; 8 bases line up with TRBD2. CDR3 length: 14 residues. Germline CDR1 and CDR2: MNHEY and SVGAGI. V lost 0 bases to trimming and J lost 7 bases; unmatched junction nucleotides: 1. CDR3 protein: CASSYSREGGELFF. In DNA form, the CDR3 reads TGTGCCAGCAGTTACTCCCGGGAGGGCGGGGAGCTGTTTTTT.

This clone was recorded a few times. CDR3 nucleotide sequence: TGTGCCAGCAGTTCCCGGGGGGCGGGAGAGACCCAGTACTTC. This gives the protein CASSSRGAGETQYF. The J gene is TRBJ2-5, the V gene TRBV6-9; a possible D gene is TRBD2 (7 bases). The CDR3 is 14 residues long. Trimming stripped 4 bases from V and 4 bases from J, with 13 bases between. Germline CDR1 reads MNHGY; CDR2 reads SVAAGI.

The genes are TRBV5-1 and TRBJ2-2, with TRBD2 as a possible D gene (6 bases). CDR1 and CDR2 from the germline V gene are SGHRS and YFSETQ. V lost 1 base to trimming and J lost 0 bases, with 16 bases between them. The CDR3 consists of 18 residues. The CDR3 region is CASSLLLRTTSNTGELFF. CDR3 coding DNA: TGCGCCAGCAGCTTGCTCCTTCGGACTACCTCGAACACCGGGGAGCTGTTTTTT.

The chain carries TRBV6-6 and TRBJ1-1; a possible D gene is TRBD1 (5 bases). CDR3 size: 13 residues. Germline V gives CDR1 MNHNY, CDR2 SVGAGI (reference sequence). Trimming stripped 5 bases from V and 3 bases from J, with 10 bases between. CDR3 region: CASSARDYTEAFF. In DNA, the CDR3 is TGTGCCAGCAGTGCCAGGGACTACACTGAAGCTTTCTTT.

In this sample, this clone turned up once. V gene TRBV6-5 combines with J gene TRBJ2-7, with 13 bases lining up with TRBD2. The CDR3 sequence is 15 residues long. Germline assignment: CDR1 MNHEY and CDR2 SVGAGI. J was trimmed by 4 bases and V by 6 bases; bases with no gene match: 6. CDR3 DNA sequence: TGTGCCAGCAGACCACTAGCGGGAGGGCCTTACGAGCAGTACTTC. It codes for CASRPLAGGPYEQYF.

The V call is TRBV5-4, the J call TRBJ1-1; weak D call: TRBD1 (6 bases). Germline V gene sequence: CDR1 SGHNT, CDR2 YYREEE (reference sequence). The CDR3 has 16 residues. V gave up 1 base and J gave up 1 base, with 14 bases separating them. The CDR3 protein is CASSLFQGRGNTEAFF. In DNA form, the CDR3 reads TGTGCCAGCAGCTTGTTTCAGGGGAGGGGGAACACTGAAGCTTTCTTT.

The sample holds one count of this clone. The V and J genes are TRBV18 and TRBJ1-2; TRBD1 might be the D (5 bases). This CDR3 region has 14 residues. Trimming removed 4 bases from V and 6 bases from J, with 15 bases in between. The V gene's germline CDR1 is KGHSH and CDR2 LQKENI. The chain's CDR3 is CASSLTAVLNGYTF. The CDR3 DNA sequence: TGTGCCAGCTCACTGACAGCCGTCTTGAATGGCTACACCTTC.

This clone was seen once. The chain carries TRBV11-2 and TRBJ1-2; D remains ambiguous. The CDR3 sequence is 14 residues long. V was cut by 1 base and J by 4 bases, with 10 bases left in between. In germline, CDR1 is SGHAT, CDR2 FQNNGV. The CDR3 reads CASSLGSGLYGYTF. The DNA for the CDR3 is TGTGCCAGCAGCTTAGGATCTGGACTCTATGGCTACACCTTC.

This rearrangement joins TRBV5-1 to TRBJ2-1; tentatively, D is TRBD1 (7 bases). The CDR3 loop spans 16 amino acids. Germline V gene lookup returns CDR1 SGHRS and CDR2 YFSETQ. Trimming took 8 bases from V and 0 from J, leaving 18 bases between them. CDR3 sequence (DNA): TGCGCCAGTACACGGACAGGAGGGCTCTCCTACAATGAGCAGTTCTTC. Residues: CASTRTGGLSYNEQFF.

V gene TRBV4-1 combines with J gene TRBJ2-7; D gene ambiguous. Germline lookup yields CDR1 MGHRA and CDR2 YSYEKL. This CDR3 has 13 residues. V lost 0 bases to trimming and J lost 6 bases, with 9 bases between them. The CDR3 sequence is CASSQDSVREQYF. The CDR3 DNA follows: TGCGCCAGCAGCCAAGATTCTGTTCGCGAGCAGTACTTC.

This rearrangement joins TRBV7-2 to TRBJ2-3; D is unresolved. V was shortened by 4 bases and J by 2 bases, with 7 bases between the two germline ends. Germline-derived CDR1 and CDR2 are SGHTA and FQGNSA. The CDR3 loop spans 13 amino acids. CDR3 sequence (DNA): TGTGCCAGCAGCTCCCCCCCCACAGATACGCAGTATTTT. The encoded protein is CASSSPPTDTQYF. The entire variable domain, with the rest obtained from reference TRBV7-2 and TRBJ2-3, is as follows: GAGVSQSPSNKVTEKGKDVELRCDPISGHTALYWYRQSLGQGLEFLIYFQGNSAPDKSGLPSDRFSAERTGGSVSTLTIQRTQQEDSAVYLCASSSPPTDTQYFGPGTRLTVL.

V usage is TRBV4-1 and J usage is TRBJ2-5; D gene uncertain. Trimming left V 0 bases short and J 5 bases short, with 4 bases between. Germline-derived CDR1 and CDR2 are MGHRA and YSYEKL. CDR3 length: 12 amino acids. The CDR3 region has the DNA TGCGCCAGCAGCCAAGATTGGGAGACCCAGTACTTC. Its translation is CASSQDWETQYF.

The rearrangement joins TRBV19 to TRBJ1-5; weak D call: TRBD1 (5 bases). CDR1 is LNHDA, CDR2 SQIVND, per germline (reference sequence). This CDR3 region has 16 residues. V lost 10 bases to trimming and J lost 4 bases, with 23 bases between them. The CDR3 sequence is CATQSPPGGRNQPQHF. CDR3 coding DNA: TGTGCCACTCAATCACCACCGGGGGGTCGAAATCAGCCCCAGCATTTT. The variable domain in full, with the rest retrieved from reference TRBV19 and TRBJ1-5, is DGGITQSPKYLFRKEGQNVTLSCEQNLNHDAMYWYRQDPGQGLRLIYYSQIVNDFQKGDIAEGYSVSREKKESFPLTVTSAQKNPTAFYLCATQSPPGGRNQPQHFGDGTRLSIL.

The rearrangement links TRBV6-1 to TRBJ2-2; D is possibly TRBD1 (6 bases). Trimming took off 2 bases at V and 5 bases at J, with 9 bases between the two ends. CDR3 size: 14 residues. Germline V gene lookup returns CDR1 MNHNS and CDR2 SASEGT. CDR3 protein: CASSETGRTGELFF. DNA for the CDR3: TGTGCCAGCAGTGAAACAGGGAGAACCGGGGAGCTGTTTTTT.

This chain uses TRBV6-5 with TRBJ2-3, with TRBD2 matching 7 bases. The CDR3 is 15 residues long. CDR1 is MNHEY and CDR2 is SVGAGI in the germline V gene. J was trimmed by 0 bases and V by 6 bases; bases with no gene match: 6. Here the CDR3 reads CASRLLATSTDTQYF. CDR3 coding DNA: TGTGCCAGCAGACTACTAGCGACTAGCACAGATACGCAGTATTTT.

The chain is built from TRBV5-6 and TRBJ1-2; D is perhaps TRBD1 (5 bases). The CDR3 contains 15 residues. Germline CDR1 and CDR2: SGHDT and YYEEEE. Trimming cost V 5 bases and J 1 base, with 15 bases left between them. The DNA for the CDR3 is TGTGCCAGCAGTTTGATCGACAGAAGTAACTATGGCTACACCTTC. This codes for CASSLIDRSNYGYTF.

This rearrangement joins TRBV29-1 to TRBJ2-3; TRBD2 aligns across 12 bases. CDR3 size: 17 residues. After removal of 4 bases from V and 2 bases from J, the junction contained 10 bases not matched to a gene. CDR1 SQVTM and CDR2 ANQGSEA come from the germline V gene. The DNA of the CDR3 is TGCAGCGTTGGAGATGGACTAGCGGGAATGTACACAGATACGCAGTATTTT. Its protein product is CSVGDGLAGMYTDTQYF.